These T cell receptor beta chains were read from a single sample in a study of shared clonotypes between healthy human individuals. The assay was immunoSEQ multiplex PCR, and TCRdb's table has in-frame clones only and misses some. This sample carries about 2.1 million clones, just under 95% of them seen once, and the ten largest clones take around 1.7%. Sequencing was done on a sample of naive CD8+ T cells from PBMCs. Every receptor here comes from a man aged 18 to 29 in good health. Some clones in this sample may be carry-over from other donors' samples. CDR3s leave out the opening cysteine and the closing phenylalanine or tryptophan. Expanded clones get a size class; other rows say once, few or many, or leave the size out.

v_call clone_size cdr3_aa
TRBV6-1 - ASSRDYSKPEQY
TRBV27 - ASSPRRENYGYT
TRBV28 - ASNRGLSGELF
TRBV6-5 - ASSFGETGELF
TRBV6-1 - ASRSEVSNQPQH
TRBV11-2 - ASTLSLGNEQF
TRBV15 - ATSPEIVAPGLPNYGYT
TRBV29-1 - SVVGGHLNTEAF
TRBV11-2 - ASSSRGSDSYEQY
TRBV7-8 - ASSSADRGYDEQY
TRBV7-9 - ASSSREGDYNEQF
TRBV28 - ASRPGQVEAF
TRBV4-1 - ASSQVRQGATDTQY
TRBV7-3 few ASSLIGNTEAF
TRBV7-6 once ASSLDPAGADTQY
TRBV7-2 - ASSLGQGALRTEAF
TRBV27 - ASSLGDGMNTEAF
TRBV4-3 - ASSTPAGGPIYGYT
TRBV6-5 - ASSGSHRVWEAF
TRBV2 - ASSRTEQETQY
TRBV27 - ASRIDRDQPQH
TRBV11-3 - ASSSRATTDTQY
TRBV11-2 - ASSSDWGTEGGDTQY
TRBV28 once ASGPGPQGASNQPQH
TRBV13 - ASSLGGLAPNNEQF
TRBV6-1 - ASSEYPRAEQF
TRBV27 once ASSGGAGQGASNTEAF